This is a list of T cell receptor beta chains from one sample in a study of Ad26.COV2.S vaccination and SARS-CoV-2 variants. The assay was immunoSEQ multiplex PCR, and TCRdb's table has in-frame clones only and misses some. The sample lists more than 300,000 clones, about 88% occurring once. Source: peripheral blood, taken in a trial of Ad26.COV2.S vaccine versus placebo. The source of these receptors is a person aged 18-60 years who received the Ad26.COV2.S COVID-19 vaccine or a placebo. CDR3s include the opening cysteine and the closing phenylalanine or tryptophan. Each record gives: V gene, D gene, J gene, clone size, CDR3 protein, CDR3 DNA. D genes are given only for firm matches. The size entry is marked missing in some rows and otherwise reads once, few, many or a size class.

>TRBV9|-|TRBJ2-3|-
CASSALTRVNTDTQYF
TGTGCCAGCAGCGCTCTAACTAGGGTGAACACAGATACGCAGTATTTT
>TRBV19|-|TRBJ2-2|-
CASTKRTAGGNTGELFF
TGTGCCAGTACCAAAAGAACCGCCGGGGGGAACACCGGGGAGCTGTTTTTT
>TRBV18|-|TRBJ1-1|-
CASSRIWDTKKNTEAFF
TGTGCCAGCTCACGTATTTGGGACACCAAGAAGAACACTGAAGCTTTCTTT
>TRBV7-6|-|TRBJ1-3|-
CASSGGGAGSGNTIYF
TGTGCCAGCAGCGGGGGAGGGGCAGGGTCTGGAAACACCATATATTTT
>TRBV5-6|TRBD1|TRBJ1-1|-
CASSLAFDREPEAFF
TGTGCCAGCAGCTTGGCGTTTGACAGGGAGCCTGAAGCTTTCTTT
>TRBV7-9|-|TRBJ2-5|-
CASTPGLTVQETQYF
TGTGCCAGCACCCCGGGACTGACAGTCCAAGAGACCCAGTACTTC
>TRBV4-1|-|TRBJ2-6|many
CASSQVRGTGANVLTF
TGCGCCAGCAGCCAAGTACGAGGGACCGGGGCCAACGTCCTGACTTTC
>TRBV3-1/TRBV3-2|-|TRBJ1-5|-
CASSRQNQPQHF
TGTGCCAGCAGCCGTCAGAATCAGCCCCAGCATTTT
>TRBV19|-|TRBJ1-5|-
CASSILFGGGHQPQHF
TGTGCCAGTAGTATTCTCTTCGGGGGCGGTCATCAGCCCCAGCATTTT
>TRBV9|TRBD2|TRBJ2-2|-
CASSVGLAGVTGELFF
TGTGCCAGCAGCGTAGGTCTAGCGGGAGTGACCGGGGAGCTGTTTTTT
>TRBV7-2|-|TRBJ2-1|-
CASSYMAGGWNEQFF
TGTGCCAGCAGCTACATGGCAGGGGGGTGGAATGAGCAGTTCTTC
>TRBV4-3|-|TRBJ1-5|-
CASSQVHRAGNQPQHF
TGCGCCAGCAGCCAAGTCCACCGGGCCGGCAATCAGCCCCAGCATTTT
>TRBV5-1|-|TRBJ2-1|-
CASSLTLNEQFF
TGCGCCAGCAGCCTTACCCTCAATGAGCAGTTCTTC
>TRBV3-1/TRBV3-2|TRBD1|TRBJ1-1|once
CASSLQGTEAFF
TGTGCCAGCAGCCTACAGGGGACTGAAGCTTTCTTT
>TRBV6-5|-|TRBJ2-7|-
CASRGTAYEQYF
TGTGCCAGCAGGGGGACGGCCTACGAGCAGTACTTC
>TRBV19|-|TRBJ1-2|once
CATLKGGRGVISDGYTF
TGTGCCACTCTGAAGGGGGGCAGGGGTGTGATCTCGGATGGCTACACCTTC
>TRBV29-1|-|TRBJ1-4|-
CSVQPGPTPPNEKLFF
TGCAGCGTTCAACCGGGGCCAACTCCTCCTAATGAAAAACTGTTTTTT
>TRBV15|-|TRBJ2-7|-
CATSRSTRSYEQYF
TGTGCCACCAGCAGGTCAACCCGCTCCTACGAGCAGTACTTC
>TRBV6-4|-|TRBJ2-2|-
CARTLAGELFF
TGTGCCAGGACCCTTGCCGGGGAGCTGTTTTTT
>TRBV11-2|TRBD1|TRBJ1-4|-
CASSLASRDRREKLFF
TGTGCCAGCAGCTTAGCCAGTAGGGACAGGAGGGAAAAACTGTTTTTT
>TRBV10-2|-|TRBJ1-5|-
CASMGSTGWQPQHF
TGCGCCAGCATGGGGTCAACAGGGTGGCAGCCCCAGCATTTT
>TRBV5-8|-|TRBJ2-7|-
CASSLRDRSSYEQYF
TGTGCCAGCAGCCTCCGTGACAGGAGCTCCTACGAGCAGTACTTC
>TRBV30|-|TRBJ1-6|-
CAWTSLSNSPLHF
TGTGCCTGGACGAGCTTATCCAATTCACCCCTCCACTTT
>TRBV5-1|-|TRBJ2-7|-
CASSFRQRAYEQYF
TGCGCCAGCAGCTTCCGGCAGAGAGCCTACGAGCAGTACTTC
>TRBV4-1|-|TRBJ2-6|-
CASSQVERPGANVLTF
TGCGCCAGCAGCCAAGTCGAAAGACCTGGGGCCAACGTCCTGACTTTC
>TRBV6-5|-|TRBJ2-5|-
CASSLLQKPQETQYF
TGTGCCAGCAGCCTCCTACAGAAGCCCCAAGAGACCCAGTACTTC
>TRBV9|-|TRBJ1-2|-
CASSVGHGAGDVGYTF
TGTGCCAGCAGCGTAGGTCACGGGGCAGGGGATGTTGGCTACACCTTC
>TRBV27|-|TRBJ2-2|-
CASSLSVGELFF
TGTGCCAGCAGTTTATCGGTCGGGGAGCTGTTTTTT
>TRBV6-2/TRBV6-3|TRBD2|TRBJ2-1|-
CASSYQAGSRGGPNEQFF
TGTGCCAGCAGTTACCAGGCGGGGTCGCGGGGGGGTCCAAATGAGCAGTTCTTC
>TRBV6-5|-|TRBJ2-1|-
CASSRGGHSYNEQFF
TGTGCCAGCAGCCGCGGAGGACATTCCTACAATGAGCAGTTCTTC
>TRBV7-2|-|TRBJ2-2|-
CASSLGPGWVWTGELFF
TGTGCCAGCAGCTTAGGCCCGGGATGGGTATGGACCGGGGAGCTGTTTTTT
>TRBV14|TRBD1|TRBJ1-3|once
CASSQLGQGRGNTIYF
TGTGCCAGCAGCCAATTGGGACAGGGCCGTGGAAACACCATATATTTT
>TRBV28|TRBD2|TRBJ2-1|-
CASSFASGYEQFF
TGTGCCAGCAGCTTCGCTAGCGGGTATGAGCAGTTCTTC
>TRBV6-5|-|TRBJ1-6|-
CASSYSESSYNSPLHF
TGTGCCAGCAGTTACTCGGAAAGCTCCTATAATTCACCCCTCCACTTT
>TRBV7-3|-|TRBJ1-1|-
CASSADRAQRAFF
TGTGCCAGCAGCGCAGACAGAGCGCAGCGAGCTTTCTTT
>TRBV11-1|TRBD2|TRBJ2-1|-
CASSPSGLAIDEQFF
TGTGCCAGCAGCCCGTCCGGACTAGCGATCGATGAGCAGTTCTTC
>TRBV7-3|-|TRBJ2-3|-
CASSLQDTQYF
TGTGCCAGCAGCTTGCAGGATACGCAGTATTTT
>TRBV2|TRBD1|TRBJ2-7|many
CASTGTADSYEQYF
TGTGCCAGCACTGGGACAGCCGACTCCTACGAGCAGTACTTC
>TRBV7-9|-|TRBJ1-4|-
CASSLGDSSNEKLFF
TGTGCCAGCAGCTTGGGGGATTCGTCTAATGAAAAACTGTTTTTT
>TRBV27|-|TRBJ1-6|-
CASSLSGGADLFSPLHF
TGTGCCAGCAGTTTATCGGGGGGAGCCGATCTATTTTCACCCCTCCACTTT
>TRBV27|TRBD1|TRBJ1-5|-
CASSSGTGAMKSNQPQHF
TGTGCCAGCAGTTCTGGGACAGGGGCCATGAAGTCCAATCAGCCCCAGCATTTT
>TRBV3-1/TRBV3-2|-|TRBJ1-5|-
CASSQIGRGLGQPQHF
TGTGCCAGCAGCCAAATTGGCAGGGGCTTGGGTCAGCCCCAGCATTTT
>TRBV27|-|TRBJ2-7|-
CASARPPSYEQYF
TGTGCCAGCGCTCGGCCCCCCTCCTACGAGCAGTACTTC
>TRBV7-2|TRBD2|TRBJ2-1|-
CASSLAGLAHEQFF
TGTGCCAGCAGCTTAGCGGGACTAGCCCATGAGCAGTTCTTC
>TRBV7-8|TRBD2|TRBJ2-2|-
CASRPTRTSVTGELFF
TGTGCCAGCAGGCCCACCCGGACTAGCGTCACCGGGGAGCTGTTTTTT
>TRBV14|TRBD1|TRBJ1-1|-
CASSQPGGVGTEAFF
TGTGCCAGCAGCCAACCAGGGGGCGTAGGCACTGAAGCTTTCTTT
>TRBV10-3|-|TRBJ2-1|-
CAISESTRTTGNEQFF
TGTGCCATCAGTGAGTCGACTCGAACTACGGGCAATGAGCAGTTCTTC
>TRBV7-9|-|TRBJ1-1|-
CASSYVRGEGAFF
TGTGCCAGCAGCTATGTGCGGGGGGAGGGAGCTTTCTTT
>TRBV27|TRBD1|TRBJ2-7|-
CASSPGGMPSYEQYF
TGTGCCAGCAGTCCAGGGGGAATGCCCTCCTACGAGCAGTACTTC
>TRBV7-8|-|TRBJ2-7|-
CASSLISDYEQYF
TGTGCCAGCAGCCTAATTTCAGACTACGAGCAGTACTTC
>TRBV7-2|TRBD2|TRBJ2-3|-
CASSRGGAGTDTQYF
TGTGCCAGCAGCCGCGGGGGGGCCGGAACAGATACGCAGTATTTT
>TRBV11-3|-|TRBJ2-5|-
CASSLRQGRGVETQYF
TGTGCCAGCAGCTTACGCCAGGGGAGGGGTGTAGAGACCCAGTACTTC
>TRBV7-2|-|TRBJ1-2|-
CASSPGRQILYGYTF
TGTGCCAGCAGTCCGGGCCGACAGATTCTCTATGGCTACACCTTC
>TRBV28|TRBD1|TRBJ2-7|-
CASRAGTGNYEQYF
TGTGCCAGCAGGGCCGGGACAGGGAACTACGAGCAGTACTTC
>TRBV28|-|TRBJ1-4|-
CASSISRGKLFF
TGTGCCAGCAGCATTTCAAGGGGGAAACTGTTTTTT
>TRBV6-2/TRBV6-3|-|TRBJ2-7|-
CASSSLTGTPTYEQYF
TGTGCCAGCAGTTCCTTGACTGGGACGCCGACCTACGAGCAGTACTTC
>TRBV7-3|-|TRBJ2-5|-
CASSFSRVGETQYF
TGTGCCAGCAGCTTCAGCAGGGTTGGGGAGACCCAGTACTTC